Presented here are 32 T cell receptor beta chains from one specimen sequenced in a study of T cells in Graves' hyperthyroidism and ophthalmopathy (dated by TCRdb to about 2019). Library prep was done by multiplex PCR. Sequencing was carried out with an Illumina HiSeq 2000. The TCR beta CDR3 regions were amplified from the RNA transcripts. For the first round of RT-PCR on the TCR CDR3, the HTBI primer set was used together with the Qiagen OneStep RT-PCR kit. TCRdb ran its own pipeline on the public reads, namely fastp trimming at Q25 and MiXCR clone calling, and kept in-frame beta chains. Rows are unified per CDR3 protein, each entry keeping the most common DNA and genes. The sample table contains 560,000 or so distinct CDR3 sequences; only one count was recorded for 15% to 20% of them. 45% to 50% of the sample lies in the top ten. Input material: blood. Source of these receptors: a man aged 40-50 years with Graves' ophthalmopathy.

This clonotype came up a few times. The chain links TRBV30 to TRBJ1-1; D is unresolved. Looked up from germline, CDR1 is GTSNPN and CDR2 is SVGIG (reference sequence). The V end was cut by 0 bases, the J end by 6 bases, with 11 bases between. The CDR3 has 13 amino acids. CDR3 sequence: CAWSVRVGAEAFF. Here the CDR3 DNA reads TGTGCCTGGAGTGTACGGGTTGGGGCTGAAGCTTTCTTT.

This clonotype was seen many times. A junction boundary mismatches the germline segment, possibly from a read error. The V and J genes are TRBV18 and TRBJ2-1; 7 bases fit TRBD2. The CDR3 length is 14 residues. Germline CDR1 KGHSH, CDR2 LQKENI. The CDR3 reads CASSPRDYHNEQFF. The CDR3 nucleotides read TGTGCCAGCTCGCCACGGGACTACCACAATGAGCAGTTCTTC. The full variable domain, completed using reference TRBV18 and TRBJ2-1, is NAGVMQNPRHLVRRRGQEARLRCSPMKGHSHVYWYRQLPEEGLKFMVYLQKENIIDESGMPKERFSAEFPKEGPSILRIQQVVRGDSAAYFCASSPRDYHNEQFFGPGTRLTVL.

The rearrangement uses TRBV7-2 and TRBJ2-4; D may be TRBD2 (5 bases). V was pared by 3 bases and J by 3 bases, with 15 bases between. The CDR3 is 16 amino acids. Germline V gene data show CDR1 as SGHTA and CDR2 as FQGNSA. The CDR3 loop reads CASSFYSRGDKNIQYF. CDR3 DNA sequence: TGTGCCAGCAGCTTCTACTCTCGGGGAGACAAAAACATTCAGTACTTC.

This clonotype has just a few counts. V gene TRBV6-2 or TRBV6-3 combines with J gene TRBJ2-3; 11 bases map to TRBD1. Germline trimming cut 6 bases from V and 4 bases from J; bases unmatched to any gene: 6. This CDR3 comprises 15 residues. The germline V gene has CDR1 MNHEY and CDR2 SVGEGT. The CDR3: CASRSDRGHADTQYF. As DNA, the CDR3 is TGTGCCAGCAGGTCGGACAGGGGGCACGCAGATACGCAGTATTTT.

Note on this clonotype: Being one base from a much bigger clone, this may be a read error. The chain uses TRBV28 and TRBJ1-1; D is unresolved. This CDR3 has 14 residues. The germline CDR1 and CDR2 sequences are MDHEN and SYDVKM. The germline V and J ends were trimmed by 5 bases and 7 bases, with 17 bases remaining between them. This chain's CDR3 is CASSRNSKSVEAFF. The CDR3 DNA reads TGTGCCAGCAGTCGAAACAGTAAGTCTGTTGAAGCTTTCTTT.

This clonotype occurred a few times. The chain employs TRBV6-2 or TRBV6-3 and TRBJ1-1, with D tentatively TRBD1 (6 bases). This CDR3 has 13 amino acids. V was cut by 10 bases and J by 1 base, with 13 bases left in between. CDR1 is MNHEY, CDR2 SVGEGT, per germline. CDR3 sequence: CATLRGANTEAFF. The CDR3 DNA reads TGTGCCACCTTGAGGGGGGCGAACACTGAAGCTTTCTTT.

This clonotype appeared many times. The genes are TRBV6-2 or TRBV6-3 and TRBJ2-1, with D unresolved. The CDR3 runs to 12 residues. Germline V lookup: CDR1 MNHEY, CDR2 SVGEGT. Trimming stripped 6 bases from V and 11 bases from J, with 14 bases between. CDR3: CASRPDPSQQFF. The CDR3 DNA is TGTGCCAGCAGGCCCGATCCCAGTCAGCAGTTCTTC.

This chain uses TRBV11-2 with TRBJ1-5; 9 bases line up with TRBD1. The ends lost 5 bases at V and 5 bases at J; junction bases unmatched: 4. The germline V gene encodes CDR1 SGHAT and CDR2 FQNNGV. The CDR3 runs to 14 residues. Written as DNA, the CDR3 is TGTGCCAGCAGCCGAGGGACAGGGCATCAGCCCCAGCATTTT. Amino acid sequence: CASSRGTGHQPQHF.

The V gene is TRBV4-1, the J gene TRBJ1-5, with D possibly TRBD1 on 6 matching bases. Trimming stripped 0 bases from V and 3 bases from J, with 9 bases between. The CDR3 length is 15 residues. The germline gives CDR1 MGHRA, CDR2 YSYEKL. DNA for the CDR3: TGCGCCAGCAGCCAAGATTGGGGGGCCAATCAGCCCCAGCATTTT. Protein: CASSQDWGANQPQHF.

This clonotype was seen ten or more times. This chain links TRBV20-1 with TRBJ2-3; TRBD2 aligns across 11 bases. Germline V gene sequence: CDR1 DFQATT, CDR2 SNEGSKA (reference sequence). The CDR3 has 15 amino acids. V lost 6 bases, J lost 3 bases, and 8 bases stayed unmatched. The CDR3 here is CSATLLAGGTDTQYF. CDR3 nucleotides: TGCAGTGCCACCCTGCTAGCGGGAGGAACAGATACGCAGTATTTT.

This clonotype has only a few counts. The V call is TRBV7-9, the J call TRBJ1-6; no reliable D call. Between the trimmed V and J ends, which lost 4 bases and 13 bases, there was a span of 11 bases. The CDR3 runs 12 residues. Looked up from germline, CDR1 is SEHNR and CDR2 is FQNEAQ (reference sequence). The CDR3 loop is CASSSQAGPLHF. The CDR3 bases are TGTGCCAGCAGCTCTCAGGCGGGGCCCCTCCACTTT.

The table lists this clonotype with many counts. A junction end diverges from the germline sequence, so it may reflect a read error. The rearrangement links TRBV28 to TRBJ2-2; D may be TRBD1 (7 bases). Per the germline V gene, CDR1 is MDHEN and CDR2 is SYDVKM. The CDR3 runs to 16 residues. CDR3 DNA: TGTGCCAGCAGAGCCGCCCTGGGACAGCGGGCCGGGCAGCTGTTTTTT. It encodes CASRAALGQRAGQLFF.

At least ten counts were recorded for this clonotype. The chain links TRBV28 to TRBJ1-1; TRBD1 agrees at 7 bases. The CDR3 has 16 amino acids. In germline, CDR1 is MDHEN, CDR2 SYDVKM. J was trimmed by 1 base and V by 5 bases; bases with no gene match: 10. CDR3 residues: CASSINPGGTNTEAFF. In nucleotides, the CDR3 is TGTGCCAGCAGTATCAATCCAGGGGGGACGAACACTGAAGCTTTCTTT.

The chain links TRBV6-5 to TRBJ1-4; D is unclear. CDR3 length equals 14 residues. Trimming pared 4 bases from V and 0 bases from J, leaving 6 bases between. Germline CDR1 reads MNHEY; CDR2 reads SVGAGI. The CDR3, as DNA: TGTGCCAGCAGTTCTTATACAACTAATGAAAAACTGTTTTTT. This codes for CASSSYTTNEKLFF.

This clonotype has ten or more counts. The chain joins TRBV12-3 or TRBV12-4 to TRBJ2-5; TRBD1 agrees at 9 bases. The CDR3 covers 15 residues. Unmatched junction bases numbered 6, after V lost 6 bases and J lost 1 base. This CDR3 is CASSLGQGVQETQYF. The CDR3 DNA sequence: TGTGCCAGCAGCCTGGGACAGGGAGTCCAAGAGACCCAGTACTTC.

This sequence joins TRBV12-3 or TRBV12-4 and TRBJ1-6; D is undetermined. The CDR3 is 13 amino acids. Deletions cut 5 bases from V and 7 bases from J, with 9 bases between. The CDR3, as DNA: TGTGCCAGCAGTCTAAACGGGAATTCACCCCTCCACTTT. It is translated as CASSLNGNSPLHF.

The CDR3: CASRFVGGPGANVLTF. For the CDR3, the DNA is TGTGCCAGCAGATTCGTCGGGGGGCCTGGGGCCAACGTCCTGACTTTC. This chain uses TRBV28 with TRBJ2-6; perhaps TRBD2 as D (7 bases). With 6 bases removed from V and 2 bases from J, the gap between germline ends came to 14 bases. CDR1 and CDR2 from the germline V gene are MDHEN and SYDVKM. The CDR3 is 16 residues long.

There are a few counts of this clonotype. The chain has TRBV20-1 and TRBJ2-1; TRBD2 aligns across 13 bases. Germline V gives CDR1 DFQATT, CDR2 SNEGSKA (reference sequence). The trim removed 0 bases at V and 10 bases at J, leaving 9 bases unmatched. This CDR3 has 16 residues. CDR3 DNA: TGCAGTGCTAGAGAGCCTAGACTAGCGGGAGGATTGGAGCAGTTCTTC. Its translation is CSAREPRLAGGLEQFF.

This clonotype was observed a few times. The chain carries TRBV12-3 or TRBV12-4 and TRBJ2-5; 13 nucleotides agree with TRBD2. This CDR3 comprises 18 residues. The junction had 7 bases not matched to a gene; V was cut back by 3 bases and J by 0 bases. The CDR3 protein is CASSLGTSGDRYQETQYF. The CDR3 coding sequence is TGTGCCAGCAGTTTGGGGACTAGCGGGGACCGGTACCAAGAGACCCAGTACTTC.

This clonotype occurred many times. J is TRBJ1-5 and V is TRBV12-3 or TRBV12-4; possible D gene TRBD1, 5 bases. This CDR3 is 14 amino acids long. Between the trimmed V and J ends, which lost 2 bases and 3 bases, there was a span of 8 bases. As DNA, the CDR3 is TGTGCCAGCAGTTTATCCAGGGACAATCAGCCCCAGCATTTT. Its protein is CASSLSRDNQPQHF.

The chain employs TRBV20-1 and TRBJ2-7; no firm D call. This CDR3 spans 11 amino acids. V lost 6 bases and J 0 bases, leaving 6 bases between the germline ends. Germline CDR1 reads DFQATT; CDR2 reads SNEGSKA (reference sequence). In nucleotides, the CDR3 is TGCAGTGCACACAGCTCCTACGAGCAGTACTTC. It encodes CSAHSSYEQYF.

Comment on this clonotype: An end of the junction does not agree with germline; a read error may underlie this. The V and J genes are TRBV7-9 and TRBJ1-1; D gene unclear. CDR3 length: 14 residues. Per germline, CDR1 SEHNR and CDR2 FQNEAQ (reference sequence). The CDR3 sequence is CASSLAGGNAEAFF. CDR3 sequence (DNA): TGTGCCAGCAGCTTAGCGGGCGGGAACGCTGAAGCTTTCTTT.

This clonotype was observed at least ten times. V is TRBV2 and J is TRBJ2-1; D is possibly TRBD1 (5 bases). Trimming took 6 bases from V and 7 from J, leaving 13 bases between them. The CDR3 contains 13 residues. Germline-derived CDR1 and CDR2 are SNHLY and FYNNEI. The CDR3 loop reads CASSRVHGNEQFF. In nucleotides, the CDR3 is TGTGCCAGCAGCAGGGTGCACGGGAATGAGCAGTTCTTC.

This clonotype was counted many times. DNA of the CDR3: TGTGCCAGCAGCTACGGGACTAGCGGGGCCAATGAGCAGTTCTTC. Encoded protein: CASSYGTSGANEQFF. V usage is TRBV11-3 and J usage is TRBJ2-1; 13 nucleotides align to TRBD2. Looked up from germline, CDR1 is SGHNT and CDR2 is YENEEA. The CDR3 has 15 residues. The V gene end was trimmed by 4 bases and the J gene end by 6 bases; junction bases not matched to a gene: 3.

CDR3 loop: CSALGLAADTQYF. As DNA, the CDR3 is TGCAGTGCTTTGGGACTAGCGGCAGATACGCAGTATTTT. This rearrangement joins TRBV20-1 to TRBJ2-3, with 11 positions matching TRBD2. Germline assignment: CDR1 DFQATT and CDR2 SNEGSKA (reference sequence). The J segment lost 4 bases and the V segment lost 5 bases, leaving 2 bases of the junction unmatched. The CDR3 extends over 13 amino acids.

The chain links TRBV5-1 to TRBJ2-5, with D perhaps matching TRBD1 (5 bases). Trimming left V 3 bases short and J 4 bases short, with 10 bases between. This CDR3 contains 13 residues. The germline V gene has CDR1 SGHRS and CDR2 YFSETQ. CDR3 amino acids: CASSYRTGETQYF. DNA of the CDR3: TGCGCCAGCAGCTACAGGACCGGAGAGACCCAGTACTTC.

V gene TRBV20-1 combines with J gene TRBJ1-4; D is possibly TRBD1 (6 bases). This CDR3 spans 13 amino acids. V was cut by 5 bases and J by 6 bases, with 13 bases left in between. Germline V lookup: CDR1 DFQATT, CDR2 SNEGSKA (reference sequence). CDR3 residues: CSASQGNYEKLFF. Written as DNA, the CDR3 is TGCAGTGCTTCTCAGGGGAACTATGAAAAACTGTTTTTT.

This clonotype occurred once. V is TRBV28 and J is TRBJ1-5; 11 bases are shared with TRBD1. The CDR3 spans 16 residues. The V segment lost 4 bases and the J segment 2 bases; nucleotides outside the gene matches: 4. The germline CDR1 and CDR2 sequences are MDHEN and SYDVKM. The CDR3 region is CASSSRDRGGNQPQHF. The CDR3 DNA sequence: TGTGCCAGCAGTTCCCGGGACAGGGGGGGCAATCAGCCCCAGCATTTT.

The chain is built from TRBV30 and TRBJ1-4; the match to TRBD1 covers 8 bases. CDR3 length: 15 amino acids. V shed 3 bases and J 12 bases; nucleotides not matched to a gene: 15. From germline, CDR1 is GTSNPN and CDR2 SVGIG (reference sequence). The CDR3 nucleotides read TGTGCCTGGAGCTGGGGACAGGCCACTACGAATCAACTGTTTTTT. Translated, it gives CAWSWGQATTNQLFF.

CDR3 DNA sequence: TGTGCCAGCAGTCCTGCGACAGGGCCCCACTATGGCTACACCTTC. It translates to CASSPATGPHYGYTF. This chain uses TRBV27 with TRBJ1-2; 7 positions match TRBD1. Germline CDR1 MNHEY, CDR2 SMNVEV (reference sequence). The CDR3 sequence is 15 residues long. V was clipped by 5 bases and J by 3 bases; unmatched bases: 9.

This clonotype was seen repeatedly, ten times or more. V is TRBV27 and J is TRBJ2-5; D is unclear. In germline, CDR1 is MNHEY, CDR2 SMNVEV (reference sequence). The CDR3 length is 11 residues. V shed 6 bases and J shed 5 bases, with 7 bases lying between them. The DNA of the CDR3 is TGTGCCAGCAGGGGATGGGAGACCCAGTACTTC. The encoded protein is CASRGWETQYF.

This clonotype has only a few counts. This chain's CDR3 is CASAQGRTSGGRSTDTQYF. The CDR3 region has the DNA TGTGCCAGCGCGCAAGGTAGGACTAGCGGGGGTAGATCCACAGATACGCAGTATTTT. The chain employs TRBV9 and TRBJ2-3; the match to TRBD2 covers 13 bases. V trimming: 7 bases; J trimming: 2 bases; junction bases outside the gene matches: 16. The germline V gene has CDR1 SGDLS and CDR2 YYNGEE. The CDR3 totals 19 residues.